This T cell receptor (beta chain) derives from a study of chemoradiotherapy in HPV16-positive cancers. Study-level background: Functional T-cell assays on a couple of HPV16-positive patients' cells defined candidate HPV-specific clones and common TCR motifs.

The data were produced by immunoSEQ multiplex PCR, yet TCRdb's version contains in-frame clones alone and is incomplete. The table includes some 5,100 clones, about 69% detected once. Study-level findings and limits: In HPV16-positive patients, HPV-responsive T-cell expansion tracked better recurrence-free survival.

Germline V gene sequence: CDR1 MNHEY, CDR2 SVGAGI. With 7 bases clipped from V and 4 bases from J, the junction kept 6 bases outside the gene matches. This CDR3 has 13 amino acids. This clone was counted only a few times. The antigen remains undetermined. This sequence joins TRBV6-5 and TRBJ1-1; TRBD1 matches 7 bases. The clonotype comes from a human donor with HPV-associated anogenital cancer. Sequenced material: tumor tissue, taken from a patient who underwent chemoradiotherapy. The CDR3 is CASNKQGSTEAFF. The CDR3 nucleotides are TGTGCCAGCAATAAACAGGGGAGCACTGAAGCTTTCTTT.